The 7 T cell receptor beta chains below all came from one sample that was sequenced in a study of T-cell reconstitution after alpha-beta-depleted transplantation in children. TCRbeta library construction was performed incorporating unique molecular identifiers. Via MiXCR, TCRdb re-called the PCR reads, giving one row per CDR3 protein. The sample has under 850,000 distinct CDR3 sequences, about an eighth seen once. The sequences come from PBMCs, collected before TCRalphabeta/CD19-depleted stem cell transplant. The receptors were sampled from a girl between 2 and 10 years old with congenital amegakaryocytic thrombocytopenia, due to receive a stem cell transplant.

Many counts were recorded for this clonotype. This rearrangement joins TRBV12-3 or TRBV12-4 to TRBJ2-7; D not resolved. The CDR3 has 13 residues. V was clipped by 7 bases and J by 1 base, with 11 bases between them. The CDR3 spells CASMGFLSYEQYF. DNA for the CDR3: TGTGCCAGCATGGGGTTCCTTTCCTACGAGCAGTACTTC.

With respect to this clonotype: This may be a read error, as it is one base from a much larger clone. The V gene is TRBV5-1, the J gene TRBJ2-1; 7 bases fit TRBD1. The CDR3 contains 14 residues. V lost 1 base, J lost 7 bases, and 5 bases stayed unmatched. CDR1 and CDR2 from the germline V gene are SGHRS and YFSETQ. Here the CDR3 DNA reads TGCGCCAGCAGCTTGTGGACAGGCAGGAATGAGCAGTTCTTC. The encoded protein is CASSLWTGRNEQFF.

Points on this clonotype: A much more abundant neighbour one base away suggests this may be a read error. The CDR3 does not end in the conserved phenylalanine or tryptophan, so this is likely a read error. No DNA is shown, since the ends of the CDR3 on it are uncertain; the CDR3 is the one TCRdb lists. The V and J genes are TRBV21-1 and TRBJ2-7. TRBV21-1 is a pseudogene segment. The CDR3 length equals 13 residues, ends included. CDR3 region: CASSKEKGNEQYS.

The chain employs TRBV5-5 and TRBJ2-2; D gene uncertain. V shed 7 bases and J shed 7 bases, with 11 bases lying between them. The CDR3 extends over 12 amino acids. Germline V CDR1 and CDR2: SGHKS, YYEKEE (reference sequence). The CDR3 region has the DNA TGTGCCAGCTCTGGGTTGGTCGGGGAGCTGTTTTTT. As protein: CASSGLVGELFF.

This chain uses TRBV20-1 with TRBJ2-5; the match to TRBD2 covers 7 bases. Per the germline V gene, CDR1 is DFQATT and CDR2 is SNEGSKA (reference sequence). The CDR3 spans 15 residues. With V trimmed by 6 bases and J by 2 bases, 12 bases remained unmatched. CDR3 nucleotides: TGCAGTGCCGGGGAGCCGGGAGCGGGACAAGAGACCCAGTACTTC. Translation: CSAGEPGAGQETQYF.

This clonotype showed up many times. The rearrangement joins TRBV14 to TRBJ1-2; no reliable D call. CDR3 size: 11 residues. Germline V CDR1 and CDR2: SGHDN, FVKESK. In nucleotides, the CDR3 is TGTGACCGGACTATTAGATCTGGCTACACCTTC. Translated, it gives CDRTIRSGYTF.

In this sample, this clonotype turned up a few times. This chain joins TRBV6-5 and TRBJ2-3, with D unclear. V was clipped by 5 bases and J by 5 bases, with 8 bases between them. Germline V CDR1 and CDR2: MNHEY, SVGAGI. The CDR3 has 12 residues. The CDR3 DNA follows: TGTGCCAGCAGTCGCAACCAAGATACGCAGTATTTT. Encoded protein: CASSRNQDTQYF.